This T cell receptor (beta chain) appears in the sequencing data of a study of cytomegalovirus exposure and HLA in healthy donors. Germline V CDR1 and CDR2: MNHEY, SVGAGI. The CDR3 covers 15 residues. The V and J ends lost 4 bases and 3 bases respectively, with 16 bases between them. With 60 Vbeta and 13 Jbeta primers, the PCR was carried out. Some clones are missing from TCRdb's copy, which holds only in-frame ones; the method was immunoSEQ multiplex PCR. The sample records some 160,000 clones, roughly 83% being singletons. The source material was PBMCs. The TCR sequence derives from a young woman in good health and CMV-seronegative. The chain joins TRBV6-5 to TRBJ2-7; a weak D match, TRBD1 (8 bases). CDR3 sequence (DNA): TGTGCCAGCAGTTCTACAGGGGGGGGTGTCTACGAGCAGTACTTC. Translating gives CASSSTGGGVYEQYF.